The next 4 T cell receptor beta chains were all read from a single sample in a study of vaccination effects on CD4 cells after COVID-19. Libraries were prepared by immunoSEQ multiplex PCR; TCRdb keeps only in-frame clonotypes and omits some of them. The sample records around 19,000 clones, about two thirds being singletons. Prior to sequencing, the ViraFEST assay stimulated PBMC with viral peptide pools, which expanded the antigen-specific CD4+ T cells. A roughly 11-day culture period preceded the isolation of CD4+ T cells. Antigens for these TCRs are unknown. Sequenced here: CD4+ T cells from PBMCs cultured with HCoV-229E spike peptides, sampled before COVID-19 vaccination. The receptors were sampled from a human donor who received a COVID-19 vaccine.

The rearrangement uses TRBV5-1 and TRBJ2-5; 7 bases match TRBD2. Germline V CDR1 and CDR2: SGHRS, YFSETQ. CDR3 length: 14 residues. The V segment lost 6 bases and the J segment 1 base; nucleotides outside the gene matches: 6. In DNA, the CDR3 is TGCGCCAGCACCGTCCGCGGGGGCCAAGAGACCCAGTACTTC. Translated: CASTVRGGQETQYF.

The chain combines TRBV3-1 (or the pseudogene TRBV3-2) with TRBJ2-1; D unresolved. The CDR3 totals 15 residues. From germline, CDR1 is LGHDT and CDR2 YNNKEL (reference sequence). The V end lost 1 base, the J end lost 3 bases, and 10 bases lay between the germline ends. CDR3 sequence: CASSQALADYNEQFF. In DNA form, the CDR3 reads TGTGCCAGCAGCCAAGCTTTGGCTGACTACAATGAGCAGTTCTTC.

This clone has only a few counts. The chain has TRBV7-2 and TRBJ2-1; D is perhaps TRBD1 or TRBD2 (5 bases each). The germline V gene encodes CDR1 SGHTA and CDR2 FQGNSA. Trimming removed 5 bases at V and 6 bases at J, with 17 bases between. This CDR3 contains 15 residues. DNA of the CDR3: TGTGCCAGCAGCGAACCCGGGGCGAAGGGCAATGAGCAGTTCTTC. This gives the protein CASSEPGAKGNEQFF.

As regards this clone: A junction end diverges from the germline sequence, so it may reflect a read error. The chain uses TRBV2 and TRBJ2-7; 9 bases align to TRBD2. Germline CDR1 and CDR2: SNHLY and FYNNEI. The CDR3 has 11 amino acids. DNA for the CDR3: TGTGCCAGCAGTGACGGCGGGAGGGACAACTTC. Translated, it gives CASSDGGRDNF.